This T cell receptor (beta chain) was documented in a study of shared clonotypes between healthy human individuals. On the study more broadly: Plates per donor: three CD4 naive, three CD4 memory, two CD8 naive, one CD8 memory.

Study-level findings and limits: When naive CD4 clonotypes were compared across four donors, around 5% were shared.

In regard to this clone: Its antigen is undetermined.

Produced via immunoSEQ multiplex PCR; TCRdb's table is partial and in-frame only. The data show about 700,000 clones, with approximately 90% seen just once and 20% to 25% held by the top ten. Naive CD8 cells, CD45RO-negative and positively selected for CCR7, excluded terminally differentiated effector memory CD45RA+ cells. The donor cohort consisted entirely of Caucasian adults residing in Nashville, Tennessee. V lost 0 bases and J lost 0, with 4 bases in between. Looked up from germline, CDR1 is SGDLS and CDR2 is YYNGEE. The CDR3 contains 14 residues. The chain carries TRBV9 and TRBJ2-1; D remains unclear. The clonotype was recovered from a young man in good health. The sequenced sample consisted of naive CD8+ T cells sorted from blood. CDR3: CASSVADSYNEQFF. In DNA, the CDR3 is TGTGCCAGCAGCGTAGCGGACTCCTACAATGAGCAGTTCTTC.